What follows is one TCR beta chain and its context. Its target is unknown. The CDR3 spans 17 residues. With 2 bases clipped from V and 6 bases from J, the junction kept 11 bases outside the gene matches. CDR1 LNHDA and CDR2 SQIVND come from the germline V gene (reference sequence). Time point noted: pretreatment peripheral blood. This entry is derived from a study of PD-L1 blockade in urothelial cancer. Study at large: Enrolled patients had been treated previously with 0 to 3 chemotherapy regimens. The median T cell count in blood samples was some 140,000. Researchers looked at the blood 3 weeks (second dose) and 6 weeks after treatment began. Findings and limits, study-wide: Tumor-linked clones in blood grew more by 3 weeks in durable-benefit patients.

Clones were read by immunoSEQ multiplex PCR, and TCRdb kept only the in-frame ones, dropping some. The data hold approximately 90,000 clones, with about 83% observed a single time. The sequenced sample was PBMCs, obtained around atezolizumab (anti-PD-L1) treatment. This sequence joins TRBV19 and TRBJ2-2; 8 nucleotides match TRBD1. The TCR comes from a man in his sixties with urothelial cancer. CDR3 sequence: CASSIFGRGLFAGELFF. DNA for the CDR3: TGTGCCAGTAGTATATTCGGCAGGGGGCTATTCGCCGGGGAGCTGTTTTTT.